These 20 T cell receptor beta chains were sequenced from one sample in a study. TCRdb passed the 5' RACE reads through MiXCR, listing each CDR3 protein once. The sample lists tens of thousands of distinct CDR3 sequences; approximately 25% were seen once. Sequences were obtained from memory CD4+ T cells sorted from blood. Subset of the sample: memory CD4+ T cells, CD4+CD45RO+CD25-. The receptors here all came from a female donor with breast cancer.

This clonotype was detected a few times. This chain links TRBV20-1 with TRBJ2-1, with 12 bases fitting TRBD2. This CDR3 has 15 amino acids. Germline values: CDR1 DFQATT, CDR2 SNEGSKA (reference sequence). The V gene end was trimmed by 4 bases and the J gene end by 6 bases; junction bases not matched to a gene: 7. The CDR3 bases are TGCAGTGCTATAATGACTAGCGGGAGCAGCAATGAGCAGTTCTTC. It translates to CSAIMTSGSSNEQFF.

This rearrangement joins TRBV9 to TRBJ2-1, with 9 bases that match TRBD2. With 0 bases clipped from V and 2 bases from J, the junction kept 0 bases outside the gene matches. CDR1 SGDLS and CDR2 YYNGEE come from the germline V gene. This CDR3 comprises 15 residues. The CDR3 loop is CASSVGGRAYNEQFF. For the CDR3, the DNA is TGTGCCAGCAGCGTAGGCGGGAGGGCCTACAATGAGCAGTTCTTC.

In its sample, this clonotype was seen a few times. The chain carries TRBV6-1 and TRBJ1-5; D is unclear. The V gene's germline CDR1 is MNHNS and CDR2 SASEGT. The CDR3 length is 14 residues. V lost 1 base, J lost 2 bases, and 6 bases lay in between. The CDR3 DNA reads TGTGCCAGCAGTGAAGGAGTTGGCAATCAGCCCCAGCATTTT. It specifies CASSEGVGNQPQHF.

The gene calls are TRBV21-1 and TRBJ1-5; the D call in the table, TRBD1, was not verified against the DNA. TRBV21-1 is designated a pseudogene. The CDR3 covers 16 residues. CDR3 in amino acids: CASSSLTGLSNQPQHF. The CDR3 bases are TGTGCCAGCAGCAGCCTGACAGGTCTTAGCAATCAGCCCCAGCATTTT.

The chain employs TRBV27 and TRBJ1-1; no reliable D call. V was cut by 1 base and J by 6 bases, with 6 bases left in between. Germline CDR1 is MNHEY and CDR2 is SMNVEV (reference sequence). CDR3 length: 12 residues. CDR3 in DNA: TGTGCCAGCAGTTTATATTCGGCTGAAGCTTTCTTT. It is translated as CASSLYSAEAFF.

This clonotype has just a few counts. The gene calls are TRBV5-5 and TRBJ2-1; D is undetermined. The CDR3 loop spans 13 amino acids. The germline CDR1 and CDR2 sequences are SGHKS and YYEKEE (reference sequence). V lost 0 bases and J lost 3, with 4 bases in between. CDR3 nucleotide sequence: TGTGCCAGCAGCTTGGTGTACTACAATGAGCAGTTCTTC. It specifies CASSLVYYNEQFF.

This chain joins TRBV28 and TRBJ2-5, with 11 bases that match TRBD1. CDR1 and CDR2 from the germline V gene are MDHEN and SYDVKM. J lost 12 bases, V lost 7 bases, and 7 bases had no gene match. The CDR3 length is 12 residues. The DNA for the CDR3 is TGTGCCAGCAAGGGACAGGGGGAAGCCAAGTACTTC. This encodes CASKGQGEAKYF.

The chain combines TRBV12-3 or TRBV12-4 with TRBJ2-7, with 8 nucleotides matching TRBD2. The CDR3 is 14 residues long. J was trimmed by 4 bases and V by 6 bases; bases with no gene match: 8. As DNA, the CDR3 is TGTGCCAGCAGACTTGCGGGAGGTCGGTACGAGCAGTACTTC. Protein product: CASRLAGGRYEQYF.

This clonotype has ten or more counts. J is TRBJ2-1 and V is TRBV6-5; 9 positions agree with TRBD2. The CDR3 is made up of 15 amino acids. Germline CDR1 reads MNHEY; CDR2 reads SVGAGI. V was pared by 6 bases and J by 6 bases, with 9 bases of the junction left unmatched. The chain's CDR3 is CASSPGLAIANEQFF. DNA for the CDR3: TGTGCCAGCAGCCCAGGACTAGCGATAGCCAATGAGCAGTTCTTC.

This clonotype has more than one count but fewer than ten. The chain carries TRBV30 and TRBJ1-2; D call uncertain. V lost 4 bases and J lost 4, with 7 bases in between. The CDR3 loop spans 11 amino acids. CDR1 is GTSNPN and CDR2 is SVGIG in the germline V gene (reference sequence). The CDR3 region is CAWMGPYGYTF. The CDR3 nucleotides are TGTGCCTGGATGGGTCCCTATGGCTACACCTTC.

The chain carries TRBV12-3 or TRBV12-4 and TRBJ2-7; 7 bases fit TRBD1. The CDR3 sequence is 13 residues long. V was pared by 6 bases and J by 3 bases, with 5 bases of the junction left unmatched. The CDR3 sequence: CASRGQSNYEQYF. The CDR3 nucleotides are TGTGCCAGCAGGGGACAGAGTAACTACGAGCAGTACTTC.

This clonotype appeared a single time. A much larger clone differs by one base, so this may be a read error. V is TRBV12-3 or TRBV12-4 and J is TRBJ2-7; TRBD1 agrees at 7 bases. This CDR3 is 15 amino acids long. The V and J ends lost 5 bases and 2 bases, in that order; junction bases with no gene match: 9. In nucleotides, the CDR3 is TGTGCCAGCAGTCTCCAGGGACAGAGGACCTACGAGCAGTACGTC. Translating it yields CASSLQGQRTYEQYV.

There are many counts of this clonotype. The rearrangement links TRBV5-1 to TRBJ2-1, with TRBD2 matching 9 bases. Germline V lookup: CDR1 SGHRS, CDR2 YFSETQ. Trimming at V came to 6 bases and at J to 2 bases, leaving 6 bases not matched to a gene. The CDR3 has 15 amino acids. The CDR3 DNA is TGCGCCAGCAAGAGGACTAGCGAAGCCTACAATGAGCAGTTCTTC. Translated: CASKRTSEAYNEQFF. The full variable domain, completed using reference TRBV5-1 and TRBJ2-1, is KAGVTQTPRYLIKTRGQQVTLSCSPISGHRSVSWYQQTPGQGLQFLFEYFSETQRNKGNFPGRFSGRQFSNSRSEMNVSTLELGDSALYLCASKRTSEAYNEQFFGPGTRLTVL.

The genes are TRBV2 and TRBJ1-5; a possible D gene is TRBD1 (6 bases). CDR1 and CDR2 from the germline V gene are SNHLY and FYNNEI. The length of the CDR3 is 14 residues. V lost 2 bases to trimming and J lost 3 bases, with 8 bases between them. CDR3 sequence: CASSERGLNQPQHF. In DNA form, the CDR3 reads TGTGCCAGCAGTGAACGGGGGCTCAATCAGCCCCAGCATTTT.

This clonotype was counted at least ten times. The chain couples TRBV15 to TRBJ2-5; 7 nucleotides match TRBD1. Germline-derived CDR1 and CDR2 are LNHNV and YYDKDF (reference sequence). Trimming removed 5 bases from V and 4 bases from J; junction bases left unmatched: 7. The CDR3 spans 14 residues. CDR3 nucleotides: TGTGCCACCAGCCACAGGGGATCGGGAGAGACCCAGTACTTC. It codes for CATSHRGSGETQYF.

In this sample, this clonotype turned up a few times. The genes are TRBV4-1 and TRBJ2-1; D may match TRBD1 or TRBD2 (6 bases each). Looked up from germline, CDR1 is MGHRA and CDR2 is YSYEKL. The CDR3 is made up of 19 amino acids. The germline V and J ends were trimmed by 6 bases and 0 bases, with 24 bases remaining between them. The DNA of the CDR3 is TGCGCCAGCAGATTAAGAATACGGAGGGGGGAGAGCTCCTACAATGAGCAGTTCTTC. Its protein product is CASRLRIRRGESSYNEQFF.

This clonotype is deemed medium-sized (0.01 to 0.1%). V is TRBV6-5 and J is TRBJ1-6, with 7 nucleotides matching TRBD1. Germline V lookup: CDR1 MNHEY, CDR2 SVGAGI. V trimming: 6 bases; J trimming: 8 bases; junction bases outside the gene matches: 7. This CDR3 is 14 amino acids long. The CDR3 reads CASSYGTDDSPLHF. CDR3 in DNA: TGTGCCAGCAGCTACGGGACAGATGATTCACCCCTCCACTTT.

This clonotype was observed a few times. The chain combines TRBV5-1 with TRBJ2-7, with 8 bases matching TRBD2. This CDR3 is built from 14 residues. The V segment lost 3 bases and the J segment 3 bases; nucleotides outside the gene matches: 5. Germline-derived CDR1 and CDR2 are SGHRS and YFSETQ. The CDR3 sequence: CASSWTAGDYEQYF. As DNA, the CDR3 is TGCGCCAGCAGCTGGACAGCGGGGGACTACGAGCAGTACTTC.

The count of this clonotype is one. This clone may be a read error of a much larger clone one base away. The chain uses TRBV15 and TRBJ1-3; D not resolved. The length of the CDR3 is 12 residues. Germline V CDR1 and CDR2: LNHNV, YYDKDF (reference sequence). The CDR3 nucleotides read TGTGCCGCCAGCAGAGATGGAAACACCATATATTTT. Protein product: CAASRDGNTIYF.

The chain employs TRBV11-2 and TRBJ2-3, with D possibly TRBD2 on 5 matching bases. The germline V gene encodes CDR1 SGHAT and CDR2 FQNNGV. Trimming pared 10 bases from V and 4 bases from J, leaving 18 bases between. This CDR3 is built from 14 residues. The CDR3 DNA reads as TGTGCCACCGGACCGGTAGCGATCGCAGATACGCAGTATTTT. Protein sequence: CATGPVAIADTQYF.